This T cell receptor beta chain was captured by sequencing in a study of response to subunit inactivated influenza vaccine. This CDR3 is built from 14 residues. V dropped 2 bases and J dropped 7 bases, with 11 bases sitting between them. The germline gives CDR1 SGHTA, CDR2 FQGNSA. TCRdb reprocessed the RT-PCR reads via MiXCR and lists one record per CDR3 protein. The data contain 860,000 or so distinct CDR3 sequences, approximately 22% of them seen just once; the ten biggest clones take up roughly a tenth. This clonotype has only a few counts. This clonotype originated in a man aged 50 to 60 who received an inactivated influenza vaccine. This chain uses TRBV7-2 with TRBJ2-2; D is ambiguous. Sequences were derived from PBMCs from blood, sampled 5 days after vaccination. CDR3 sequence: CASSLTEINGELFF. CDR3 nucleotides: TGTGCCAGCAGCTTAACAGAAATAAACGGGGAGCTGTTTTTT.